The T cell receptor beta chain under discussion was sequenced for a study of tumor and adjacent non-tumor tissue in lung cancer. Study details: There were some 11 adenocarcinoma, a couple of squamous cell carcinoma and 1 small cell lung cancer cases. Findings and caveats of the study: Tumor tissue had significantly higher TCR diversity than normal lung. Top 100 clones took a larger repertoire share in normal lung.

Three rounds of nested PCR, following a modified ARM-PCR protocol, produced the TCRbeta library. TCRdb processed the multiplex PCR reads anew with MiXCR; each CDR3 protein has one entry. This sample has around 86,000 distinct CDR3 sequences, with over 60% found just once. Germline CDR1 DFQATT, CDR2 SNEGSKA (reference sequence). The CDR3 is made up of 11 amino acids. The V gene lost 6 bases and the J gene lost 12 bases, with 17 bases spanning the gap. Of note for this clonotype: The target antigen is unknown.

RNA was extracted from bulk tissue without any cell sorting. V is TRBV20-1 and J is TRBJ1-1; tentatively, D is TRBD1 (5 bases). This TCR was sampled from a woman in her forties with non-small cell lung cancer. The sample comprised lung tumor tissue. The CDR3 here is CSAPKWGNTFF. In DNA form, the CDR3 reads TGCAGTGCCCCCAAATGGGGGAATACTTTCTTT.